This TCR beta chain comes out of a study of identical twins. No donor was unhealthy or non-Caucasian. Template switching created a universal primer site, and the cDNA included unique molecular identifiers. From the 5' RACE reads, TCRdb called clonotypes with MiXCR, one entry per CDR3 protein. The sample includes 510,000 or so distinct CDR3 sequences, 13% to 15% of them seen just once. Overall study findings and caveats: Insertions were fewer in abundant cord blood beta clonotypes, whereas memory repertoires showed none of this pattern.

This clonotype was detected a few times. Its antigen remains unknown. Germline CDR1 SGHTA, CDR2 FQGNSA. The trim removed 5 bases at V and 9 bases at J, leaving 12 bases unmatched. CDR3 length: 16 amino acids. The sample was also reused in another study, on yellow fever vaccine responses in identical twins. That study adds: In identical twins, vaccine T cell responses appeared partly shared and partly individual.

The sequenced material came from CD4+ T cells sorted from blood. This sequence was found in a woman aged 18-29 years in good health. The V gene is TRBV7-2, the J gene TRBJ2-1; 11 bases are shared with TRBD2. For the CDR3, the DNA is TGTGCCAGCAGCACGCTCCCTCCTCTAGCGGGGGGTGAGCAGTTCTTC. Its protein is CASSTLPPLAGGEQFF.